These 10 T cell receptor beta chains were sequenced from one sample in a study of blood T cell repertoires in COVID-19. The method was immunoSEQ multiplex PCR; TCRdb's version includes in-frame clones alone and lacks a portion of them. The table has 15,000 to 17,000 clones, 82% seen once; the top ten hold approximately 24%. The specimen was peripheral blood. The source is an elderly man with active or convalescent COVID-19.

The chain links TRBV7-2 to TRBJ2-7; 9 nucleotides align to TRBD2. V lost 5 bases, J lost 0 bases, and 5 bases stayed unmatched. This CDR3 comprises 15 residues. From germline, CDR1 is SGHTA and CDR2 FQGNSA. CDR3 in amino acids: CASSRSSGASYEQYF. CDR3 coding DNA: TGTGCCAGCAGCCGCTCTAGCGGGGCCTCCTACGAGCAGTACTTC.

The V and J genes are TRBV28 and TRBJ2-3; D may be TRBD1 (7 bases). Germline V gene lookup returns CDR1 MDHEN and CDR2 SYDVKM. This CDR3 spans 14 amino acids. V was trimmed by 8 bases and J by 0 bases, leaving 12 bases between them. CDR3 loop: CASRGTASTDTQYF. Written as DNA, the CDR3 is TGTGCCAGCCGCGGGACAGCTAGCACAGATACGCAGTATTTT.

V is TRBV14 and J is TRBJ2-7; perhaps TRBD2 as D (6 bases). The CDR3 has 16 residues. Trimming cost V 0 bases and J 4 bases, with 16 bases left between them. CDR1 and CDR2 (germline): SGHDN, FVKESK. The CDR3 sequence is CASSQDVGTSLYEQYF. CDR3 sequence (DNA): TGTGCCAGCAGCCAAGATGTTGGGACTTCATTATACGAGCAGTACTTC.

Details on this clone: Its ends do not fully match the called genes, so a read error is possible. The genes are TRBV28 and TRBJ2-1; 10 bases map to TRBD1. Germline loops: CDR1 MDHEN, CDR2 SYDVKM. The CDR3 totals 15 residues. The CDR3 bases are TGTGCCGGCAGTTTAGCTGGACAGGGGGTTAATGAGCAGTTCTTC. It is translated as CAGSLAGQGVNEQFF.

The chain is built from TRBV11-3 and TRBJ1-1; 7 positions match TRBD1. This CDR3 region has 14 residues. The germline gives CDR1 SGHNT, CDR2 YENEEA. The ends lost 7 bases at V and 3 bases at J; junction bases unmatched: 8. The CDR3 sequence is CASNGRGFDTEAFF. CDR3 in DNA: TGTGCCAGCAACGGCAGGGGGTTCGACACTGAAGCTTTCTTT.

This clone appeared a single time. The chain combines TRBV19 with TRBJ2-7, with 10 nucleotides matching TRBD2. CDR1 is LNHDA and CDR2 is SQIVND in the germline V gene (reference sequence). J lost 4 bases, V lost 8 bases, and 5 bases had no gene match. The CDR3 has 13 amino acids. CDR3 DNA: TGTGCCAGTGCTTCTAGCGGGGGTTACGAGCAGTACTTC. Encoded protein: CASASSGGYEQYF.

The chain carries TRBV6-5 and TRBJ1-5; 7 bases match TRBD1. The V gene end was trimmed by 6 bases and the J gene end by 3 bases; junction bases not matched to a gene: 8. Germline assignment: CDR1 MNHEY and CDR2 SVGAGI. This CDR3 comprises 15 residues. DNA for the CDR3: TGTGCCAGCAGCAGAACAGGGGCGGCCAATCAGCCCCAGCATTTT. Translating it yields CASSRTGAANQPQHF.

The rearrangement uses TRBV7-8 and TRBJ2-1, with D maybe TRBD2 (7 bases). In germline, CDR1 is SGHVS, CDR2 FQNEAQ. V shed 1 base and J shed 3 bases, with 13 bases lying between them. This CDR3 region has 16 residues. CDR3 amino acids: CASSLGWGGVYNEQFF. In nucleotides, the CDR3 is TGTGCCAGCAGCTTAGGTTGGGGGGGCGTCTACAATGAGCAGTTCTTC.

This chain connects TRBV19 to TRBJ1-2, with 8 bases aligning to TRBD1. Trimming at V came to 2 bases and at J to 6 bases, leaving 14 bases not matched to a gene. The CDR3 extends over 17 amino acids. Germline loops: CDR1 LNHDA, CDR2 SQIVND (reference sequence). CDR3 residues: CASSIRTDREMIHGYTF. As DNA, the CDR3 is TGTGCCAGTAGTATACGAACGGACAGGGAAATGATCCATGGCTACACCTTC.

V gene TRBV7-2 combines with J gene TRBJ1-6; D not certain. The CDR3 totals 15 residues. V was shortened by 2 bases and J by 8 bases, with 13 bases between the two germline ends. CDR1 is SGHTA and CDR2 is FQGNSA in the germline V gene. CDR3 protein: CASSLNPRGDSPLHF. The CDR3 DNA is TGTGCCAGCAGCTTAAACCCCCGCGGGGATTCACCCCTCCACTTT.